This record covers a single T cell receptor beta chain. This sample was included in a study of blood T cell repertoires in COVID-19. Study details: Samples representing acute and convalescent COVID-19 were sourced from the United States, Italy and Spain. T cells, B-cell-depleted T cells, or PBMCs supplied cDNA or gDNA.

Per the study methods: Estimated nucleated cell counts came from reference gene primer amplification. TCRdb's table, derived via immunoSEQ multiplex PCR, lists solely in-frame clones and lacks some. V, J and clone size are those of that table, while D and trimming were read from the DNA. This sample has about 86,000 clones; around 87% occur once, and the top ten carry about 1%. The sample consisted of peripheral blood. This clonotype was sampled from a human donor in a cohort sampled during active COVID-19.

This CDR3 reads CAISETDRAGNSPLHF. The CDR3 DNA reads as TGTGCCATCAGTGAGACAGACCGGGCGGGTAATTCACCCCTCCACTTT. The chain links TRBV10-3 to TRBJ1-6; D uncertain. Germline values: CDR1 ENHRY, CDR2 SYGVKD. With 2 bases removed from V and 6 bases from J, the gap between germline ends came to 14 bases. CDR3 length: 16 amino acids.